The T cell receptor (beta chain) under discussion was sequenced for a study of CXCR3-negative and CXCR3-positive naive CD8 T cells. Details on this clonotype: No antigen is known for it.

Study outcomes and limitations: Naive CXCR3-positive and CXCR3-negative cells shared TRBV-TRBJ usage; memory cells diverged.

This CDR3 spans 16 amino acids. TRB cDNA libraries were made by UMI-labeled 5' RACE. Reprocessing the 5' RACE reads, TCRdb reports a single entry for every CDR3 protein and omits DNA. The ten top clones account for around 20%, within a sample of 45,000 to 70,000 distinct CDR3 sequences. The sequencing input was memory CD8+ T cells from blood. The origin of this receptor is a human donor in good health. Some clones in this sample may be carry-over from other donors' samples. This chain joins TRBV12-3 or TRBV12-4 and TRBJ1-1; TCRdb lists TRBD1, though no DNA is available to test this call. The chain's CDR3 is CASSRSGDIGKTEAFF.